This T cell receptor beta chain originates from a study of blood T cell repertoires in COVID-19. This clone appeared many times. Those enrolled, adults aged 18 to 89 years, came from about two dozen US areas. Method: immunoSEQ multiplex PCR; TCRdb's copy keeps in-frame clones and lacks some. The table shows about 370,000 clones, with more than 80% occurring only once. Sequenced input: PBMCs or T cells enriched from blood (not recorded which). This clonotype originated in a man between 18 and 29 years old who had recovered from COVID-19.

The CDR3 DNA reads as TGTGCCAGCAGCACCGGGACTAGCGGCTACAATGAGCAGTTCTTC. Translating gives CASSTGTSGYNEQFF. This chain connects TRBV5-8 to TRBJ2-1, with 11 bases lining up with TRBD2. J lost 3 bases, V lost 4 bases, and 3 bases had no gene match. Germline CDR1 reads SGHTS; CDR2 reads YDEGEE. The CDR3 loop spans 15 amino acids.